A single TCR beta chain is shown here with its context. The antigen remains unidentified. The PCR employed 60 Vbeta primers together with 13 Jbeta primers. Method: immunoSEQ multiplex PCR; TCRdb's copy keeps in-frame clones and lacks some. Of under 200,000 clones listed, roughly 80% are singletons. These data come from a study of cytomegalovirus exposure and HLA in healthy donors. The germline CDR1 and CDR2 sequences are MDHEN and SYDVKM. The CDR3 runs 14 residues. Germline trimming cut 6 bases from V and 4 bases from J; bases unmatched to any gene: 9. Study findings and constraints: Reports indicated that the classifier achieved high specificity and sensitivity in diagnosing cytomegalovirus status.

The rearrangement joins TRBV28 to TRBJ2-7, with 7 nucleotides matching TRBD2. The receptor was isolated from a man aged 45-65 years in good health and CMV-seropositive. Sequenced: PBMCs. CDR3 sequence reads: CASRPGLPVYEQYF. The CDR3 region has the DNA TGTGCCAGCAGACCGGGACTACCCGTTTACGAGCAGTACTTC.